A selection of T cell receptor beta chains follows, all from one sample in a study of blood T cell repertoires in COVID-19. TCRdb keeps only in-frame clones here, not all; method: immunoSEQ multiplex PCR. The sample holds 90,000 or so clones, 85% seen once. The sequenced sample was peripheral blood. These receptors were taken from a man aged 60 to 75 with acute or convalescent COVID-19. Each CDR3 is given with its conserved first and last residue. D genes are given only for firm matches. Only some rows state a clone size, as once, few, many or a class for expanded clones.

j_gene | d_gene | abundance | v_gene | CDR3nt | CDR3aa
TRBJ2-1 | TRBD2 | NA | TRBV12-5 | TGTGCTACCTCGGGAGGCTCCTACAATGAGCAGTTCTTC | CATSGGSYNEQFF
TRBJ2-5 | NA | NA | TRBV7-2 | TGTGCCAGCAGCTTAGCGAGGCAGCTGAATACCCAGTACTTC | CASSLARQLNTQYF
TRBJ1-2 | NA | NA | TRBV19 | TGTGCCAGTAGTATCGCCGGGTCGGTGAGTTATGGCTACACCTTC | CASSIAGSVSYGYTF
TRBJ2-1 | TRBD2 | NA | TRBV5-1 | TGCGCCAGCAGCTTCGGACGGGAGGGCCTCAATGAGCAGTTCTTC | CASSFGREGLNEQFF
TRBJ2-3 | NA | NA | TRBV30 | TGTGCCTGGAGTGAGGGGCTGAGCACAGATACGCAGTATTTT | CAWSEGLSTDTQYF
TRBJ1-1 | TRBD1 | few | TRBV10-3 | TGTGCCATCAGTGCGGACAGGGCCACTGAAGCTTTCTTT | CAISADRATEAFF
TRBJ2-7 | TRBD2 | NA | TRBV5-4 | TGTGCCAGCAGCTTGGCCGGGACTAGCGGGCTCGAGCAGTACTTC | CASSLAGTSGLEQYF
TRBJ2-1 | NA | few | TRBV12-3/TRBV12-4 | TGTGCCAGCACCTTAGAGATCTACAATGAGCAGTTCTTC | CASTLEIYNEQFF
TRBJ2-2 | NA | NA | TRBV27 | TGTGCCAGCAGTTTATATGGGACTCCCAGCCCCACCGGGGAGCTGTTTTTT | CASSLYGTPSPTGELFF
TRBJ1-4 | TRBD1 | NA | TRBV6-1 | TGTGCCAGCAGTGAAGCTAGACAGGGGAATGAAAAACTGTTTTTT | CASSEARQGNEKLFF
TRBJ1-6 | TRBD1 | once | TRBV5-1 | TGCGCCAGCAGCTTGGGTGACAGGGGTTCACCCCTCCACTTT | CASSLGDRGSPLHF
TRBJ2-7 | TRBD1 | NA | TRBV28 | TGTGCCAGCAGTCCCCCGACAGGGCCACCCTACGAGCAGTACTTC | CASSPPTGPPYEQYF
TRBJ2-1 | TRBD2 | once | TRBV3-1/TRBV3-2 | TGTGCCAGCAGCCAAACTAGCGGGGGCCCCCCTATCGATGAGCAGTTCTTC | CASSQTSGGPPIDEQFF
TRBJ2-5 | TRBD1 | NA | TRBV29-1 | TGCAGCGTTCTAACCGGGACAGTGGGGAAGACCCAGTACTTC | CSVLTGTVGKTQYF
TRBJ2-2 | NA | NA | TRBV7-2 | TGTGCCAGCAGCGACAGGAACACCGGGGAGCTGTTTTTT | CASSDRNTGELFF
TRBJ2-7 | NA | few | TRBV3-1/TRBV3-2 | TGTGCCAGCAGCCAATACTTGGTTGGTGAGCAGTACTTC | CASSQYLVGEQYF
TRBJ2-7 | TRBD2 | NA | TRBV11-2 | TGTGCCAGCAGCTTAGGCGCGGGAGGGACCTACGAGCAGTACTTC | CASSLGAGGTYEQYF
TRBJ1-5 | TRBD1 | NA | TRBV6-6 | TGTGCCAGCAGTTCCAGACAGGGTAGCAATCAGCCCCAGCATTTT | CASSSRQGSNQPQHF
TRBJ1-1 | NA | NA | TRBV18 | TGTGCCAGCTCACCACTTGTGTTTCAGAACACTGAAGCTTTCTTT | CASSPLVFQNTEAFF
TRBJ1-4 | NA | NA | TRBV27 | TGTGCCAGCAGTTCCCACGACGGGTTGGGGGGTATGTTTTTT | CASSSHDGLGGMFF
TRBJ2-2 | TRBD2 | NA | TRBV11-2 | TGTGCCAGCAGCTTAGTCCCTCAGACTAGCGGGGGGAACACCGGGGAGCTGTTTTTT | CASSLVPQTSGGNTGELFF
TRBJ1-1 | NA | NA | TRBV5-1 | TGCGCCAGCAGTCGCACAGGGTCCACTGAAGCTTTCTTT | CASSRTGSTEAFF
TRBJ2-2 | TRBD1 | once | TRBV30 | TGTGCCTGGACCCCACGGGCAGGGGGTTCCACCGGGGAGCTGTTTTTT | CAWTPRAGGSTGELFF
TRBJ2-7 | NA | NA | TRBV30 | TGTGCCTGGGAACTAGGGCTCTCCTACGAGCAGTACTTC | CAWELGLSYEQYF
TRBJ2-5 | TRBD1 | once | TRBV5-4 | TGTGCCAGCAGCCGACAGGGTTTTATGGAGACCCAGTACTTC | CASSRQGFMETQYF
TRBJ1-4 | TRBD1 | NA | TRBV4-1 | TGCGCCAGCAGCCAAGACGGCAGGGGGCATGAAAAACTGTTTTTT | CASSQDGRGHEKLFF
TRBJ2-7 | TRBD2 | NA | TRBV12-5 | TGTGCTAGTGGTTTAATAGCGGGGGGAAGCTCCTACGAGCAGTACTTC | CASGLIAGGSSYEQYF
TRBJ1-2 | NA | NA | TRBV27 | TGTGCCAGCAGTTTAACGGGGAACTATGGCTACACCTTC | CASSLTGNYGYTF
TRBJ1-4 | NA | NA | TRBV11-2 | TGTGCCAGCAGCTTAGTATGGTACGGTGATAATGAAAAACTGTTTTTT | CASSLVWYGDNEKLFF
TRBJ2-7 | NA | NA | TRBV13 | TGTGCCAGCAGCTTAGGTGGGACACAGGGTGGCTCCTACGAGCAGTACTTC | CASSLGGTQGGSYEQYF
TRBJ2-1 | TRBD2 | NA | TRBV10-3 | TGTGCCATCAGTGGGGAATTAGCGGGAGCCTACAATGAGCAGTTCTTC | CAISGELAGAYNEQFF
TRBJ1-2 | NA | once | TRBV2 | TGTGCCAGCAGTGAAAACCCTGGGGGCGGCAGCTATGGCTACACCTTC | CASSENPGGGSYGYTF
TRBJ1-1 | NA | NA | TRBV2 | TGTGCCAGCAGTGTCGGGAACATGAACACTGAAGCTTTCTTT | CASSVGNMNTEAFF
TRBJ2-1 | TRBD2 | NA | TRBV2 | TGTGCCAGCAGGGGGCTAGCGGGATACAATGAGCAGTTCTTC | CASRGLAGYNEQFF
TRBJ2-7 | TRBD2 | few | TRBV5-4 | TGTGCCAGCAGCCCCGGGACTAGCGGGAGGTACTCCTACGAGCAGTACTTC | CASSPGTSGRYSYEQYF
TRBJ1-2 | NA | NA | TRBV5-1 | TGCGCCAGCAGCTTGAGGACGGGAGGTGGCTACACCTTC | CASSLRTGGGYTF
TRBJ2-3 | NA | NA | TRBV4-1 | TGCGCCAGCAGCTCCCCCGGGGGAACAGATACGCAGTATTTT | CASSSPGGTDTQYF
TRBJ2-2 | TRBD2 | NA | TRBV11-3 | TGTGCCAGCAGCTCCGACTTAGCGGGAGGACACACCGGGGAGCTGTTTTTT | CASSSDLAGGHTGELFF
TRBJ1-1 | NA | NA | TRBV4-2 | TGTGCCAGCAGCCACGGGGTTGAGGGGAACACTGAAGCTTTCTTT | CASSHGVEGNTEAFF
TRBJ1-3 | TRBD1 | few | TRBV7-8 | TGTGCCAGCAGCCGAGACAGGGGGCGAGGAAACACCATATATTTT | CASSRDRGRGNTIYF
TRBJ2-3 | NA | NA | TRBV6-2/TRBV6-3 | TGTGCCAGCAGCCGGGATCCCGGCGGGCTTACAGATACGCAGTATTTT | CASSRDPGGLTDTQYF
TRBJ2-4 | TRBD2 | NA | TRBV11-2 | TGTGCCAGCAGCTCAACCCGAAGGACTAGCGTTCTGCACATTCAGTACTTC | CASSSTRRTSVLHIQYF
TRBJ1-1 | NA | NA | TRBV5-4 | TGTGCCAGCAGCAGAGGACTAGGGTTCGACATGAACACTGAAGCTTTCTTT | CASSRGLGFDMNTEAFF
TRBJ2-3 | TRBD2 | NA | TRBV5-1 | TGCGCCAGCAGCGCTTGGCGGGGGGGTGGCGCAGATACGCAGTATTTT | CASSAWRGGGADTQYF
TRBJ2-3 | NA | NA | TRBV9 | TGTGCCAGCAGCGTAGCGAGCTTAGGCGGAGATACGCAGTATTTT | CASSVASLGGDTQYF